This T cell receptor (beta chain) was identified in a study of control samples from healthy donors and cancer patients. Measured with immunoSEQ multiplex PCR; TCRdb has only the in-frame clones, and not every one. The sample records 95,000 to 120,000 clones, roughly four fifths being singletons. V dropped 2 bases and J dropped 3; count of bases not matched to a gene: 6. The CDR3 loop spans 16 amino acids. Germline V gene sequence: CDR1 MNHNS, CDR2 SASEGT. The chain employs TRBV6-1 and TRBJ1-3; 8 positions match TRBD1. This receptor was taken from a young man in good health. The sequencing input was blood. CDR3 in DNA: TGTGCCAGCAGTGAAACAGGGGGAGGTTATGGAAACACCATATATTTT. Its protein product is CASSETGGGYGNTIYF.